This T cell receptor beta chain was profiled in a study of Graves' ophthalmopathy and Graves' hyperthyroidism. Researchers took RNA transcripts and amplified TCR beta CDR3 regions from them. The first round was an RT-PCR with HTBI primers, and the second round was a multiplex PCR. TCRdb re-called the multiplex PCR reads through MiXCR, storing one row per CDR3 protein. The sample contains over 11,000 distinct CDR3 sequences, roughly 50% of which appear only once. This clonotype was seen repeatedly, ten times or more. V shed 2 bases and J 0 bases; nucleotides not matched to a gene: 8. The CDR3 runs 17 residues. Per the germline V gene, CDR1 is SGHAT and CDR2 is FQDESV (reference sequence).

Sequencing used peripheral blood. This clonotype was sampled from a woman aged 25 to 39 with Graves' ophthalmopathy. The chain recombines TRBV11-1 with TRBJ2-3, with TRBD1 matching 7 bases. The DNA of the CDR3 is TGTGCCAGCAGCTTAAGGCCGACAGGGTCTAGCACAGATACGCAGTATTTT. Translation gives CASSLRPTGSSTDTQYF. Combining the CDR3 with reference TRBV11-1 and TRBJ2-3 gives the whole variable domain EAEVAQSPRYKITEKSQAVAFWCDPISGHATLYWYRQILGQGPELLVQFQDESVVDDSQLPKDRFSAERLKGVDSTLKIQPAELGDSAMYLCASSLRPTGSSTDTQYFGPGTRLTVL.